Below are 21 T cell receptor beta chains sequenced from a single sample in a study of blood T cell repertoires in COVID-19. Measured with immunoSEQ multiplex PCR; TCRdb has only the in-frame clones, and not every one. Of approximately 190,000 clones listed, 82% are singletons. The sequencing input was peripheral blood. Receptors originate from a woman aged 55-69 years with COVID-19, enrolled during active disease.

The V gene is TRBV28, the J gene TRBJ1-1, with TRBD1 matching 11 bases. CDR3 length equals 14 residues. Germline loops: CDR1 MDHEN, CDR2 SYDVKM. Unmatched junction bases numbered 4, after V lost 6 bases and J lost 4 bases. The CDR3 spells CASRAGQGATEAFF. CDR3 coding DNA: TGTGCCAGCAGAGCTGGACAGGGGGCCACTGAAGCTTTCTTT.

Only a few counts were recorded for this clone. This rearrangement joins TRBV19 to TRBJ1-1, with 7 bases lining up with TRBD1. The V gene's germline CDR1 is LNHDA and CDR2 SQIVND (reference sequence). The trim removed 1 base at V and 4 bases at J, leaving 0 bases unmatched. This CDR3 region has 13 residues. The CDR3 here is CASSIGDSTEAFF. The CDR3 nucleotides read TGTGCCAGTAGTATAGGGGACAGCACTGAAGCTTTCTTT.

The chain employs TRBV28 and TRBJ1-1; possibly TRBD1 for D (6 bases). There are 14 residues in the CDR3. V lost 6 bases to trimming and J lost 0 bases, with 11 bases between them. In germline, CDR1 is MDHEN, CDR2 SYDVKM. This chain's CDR3 is CASRGAIVNTEAFF. As DNA, the CDR3 is TGTGCCAGCAGGGGGGCGATAGTGAACACTGAAGCTTTCTTT.

This clone was seen just once. The J gene is TRBJ2-1, the V gene TRBV11-3; D unclear. The CDR3 totals 15 residues. Trimming removed 1 base from V and 2 bases from J, with 9 bases in between. CDR1 is SGHNT and CDR2 is YENEEA in the germline V gene. In nucleotides, the CDR3 is TGTGCCAGCAGCTTAGGTGGGCCCACCTACAATGAGCAGTTCTTC. Translation: CASSLGGPTYNEQFF.

The chain links TRBV3-1 (or the pseudogene TRBV3-2) to TRBJ1-1; maybe TRBD1 (6 bases). The V gene lost 2 bases and the J gene lost 4 bases, with 11 bases spanning the gap. The germline V gene has CDR1 LGHDT and CDR2 YNNKEL (reference sequence). CDR3 length: 14 amino acids. This chain's CDR3 is CASSQPTGSTEAFF. The CDR3 coding sequence is TGTGCCAGCAGCCAACCTACAGGGAGCACTGAAGCTTTCTTT.

V usage is TRBV28 and J usage is TRBJ1-5; TRBD1 matches at 7 bases. This CDR3 contains 14 residues. J lost 2 bases, V lost 11 bases, and 9 bases had no gene match. CDR1 is MDHEN and CDR2 is SYDVKM in the germline V gene. DNA for the CDR3: TGTGCCGGGACCGCCGGGACAGGCAATCAGCCCCAGCATTTT. Encoded protein: CAGTAGTGNQPQHF.

The gene calls are TRBV24-1 and TRBJ1-5; D not certain. The CDR3 covers 13 residues. Per germline, CDR1 KGHDR and CDR2 SFDVKD. Between the trimmed V and J ends, which lost 4 bases and 0 bases, there was a span of 3 bases. The CDR3 region is CATSELSNQPQHF. The CDR3 DNA is TGTGCCACCAGTGAACTTAGCAATCAGCCCCAGCATTTT.

J is TRBJ2-2 and V is TRBV4-1; 7 nucleotides line up with TRBD1. Per germline, CDR1 MGHRA and CDR2 YSYEKL. J gave up 0 bases and V 4 bases, and 5 bases lay outside the gene matches. The CDR3 is 16 residues long. The CDR3 nucleotides read TGCGCCAGCAGCCCGGGACAGCACGCGAACACCGGGGAGCTGTTTTTT. Its translation: CASSPGQHANTGELFF.

V gene TRBV5-1 combines with J gene TRBJ2-7, with TRBD2 identical over 9 bases. V lost 0 bases, J lost 3 bases, and 10 bases stayed unmatched. The CDR3 is 17 residues long. Germline V gene data show CDR1 as SGHRS and CDR2 as YFSETQ. CDR3 sequence (DNA): TGCGCCAGCAGCTTGGCTCTAGCGGGAAATTGGGACTACGAGCAGTACTTC. It specifies CASSLALAGNWDYEQYF.

This clone has a single count. This chain links TRBV14 with TRBJ1-4; D is uncertain. This CDR3 is built from 12 residues. The V end was cut by 5 bases, the J end by 9 bases, with 10 bases between. Germline values: CDR1 SGHDN, CDR2 FVKESK. The CDR3 here is CASSEGWKKLFF. For the CDR3, the DNA is TGTGCCAGCAGCGAGGGATGGAAAAAACTGTTTTTT.

V usage is TRBV5-4 and J usage is TRBJ2-1; 11 bases fit TRBD1. CDR3 length equals 14 residues. Germline assignment: CDR1 SGHNT and CDR2 YYREEE (reference sequence). Trimming removed 0 bases from V and 9 bases from J; junction bases left unmatched: 2. CDR3 in amino acids: CASSLAGTGGEQFF. For the CDR3, the DNA is TGTGCCAGCAGCTTGGCCGGGACAGGGGGTGAGCAGTTCTTC.

The V call is TRBV9, the J call TRBJ2-5; 14 positions match TRBD2. Losses at the gene ends were 3 bases for V and 2 bases for J; bases not matched to a gene: 3. The germline CDR1 and CDR2 sequences are SGDLS and YYNGEE. CDR3 length equals 16 residues. The chain's CDR3 is CASSGLAGGGQETQYF. DNA for the CDR3: TGTGCCAGCAGCGGACTAGCGGGAGGGGGTCAAGAGACCCAGTACTTC.

CDR3 in DNA: TGTGCCAGCAGTCAGGGCTACGAGCAGTACTTC. It encodes CASSQGYEQYF. The chain carries TRBV27 and TRBJ2-7; a weak D match, TRBD1 (5 bases). Germline V gene sequence: CDR1 MNHEY, CDR2 SMNVEV (reference sequence). The CDR3 sequence is 11 residues long. The V gene lost 5 bases and the J gene lost 3 bases, with 5 bases spanning the gap.

The CDR3 DNA reads as TGTGCCAGCAGCCCCGGGACAGGGAGAGTAGATACGCAGTATTTT. Protein product: CASSPGTGRVDTQYF. The chain recombines TRBV5-4 with TRBJ2-3, with 9 bases identical to TRBD1. V lost 4 bases and J lost 5; bases outside the gene matches: 8. Germline values: CDR1 SGHNT, CDR2 YYREEE (reference sequence). The CDR3 loop spans 15 amino acids.

The chain recombines TRBV15 with TRBJ2-5, with unresolved D. V lost 0 bases to trimming and J lost 5 bases, with 10 bases between them. CDR1 LNHNV and CDR2 YYDKDF come from the germline V gene (reference sequence). This CDR3 has 14 residues. The CDR3 region is CATSRDRRVETQYF. CDR3 nucleotide sequence: TGTGCCACCAGCAGAGATCGTCGTGTGGAGACCCAGTACTTC.

This clone was picked up a small number of times. V is TRBV3-1 (or the pseudogene TRBV3-2) and J is TRBJ2-3; 9 bases match TRBD2. The CDR3 sequence is 18 residues long. The germline gives CDR1 LGHDT, CDR2 YNNKEL (reference sequence). V was clipped by 0 bases and J by 5 bases; unmatched bases: 12. CDR3 sequence: CASSQDRGLALLGDTQYF. The CDR3 DNA follows: TGTGCCAGCAGCCAAGATAGGGGACTAGCACTTCTGGGAGATACGCAGTATTTT.

V and J are TRBV4-3 and TRBJ1-4; possible D gene TRBD1, 5 bases. V was pared by 1 base and J by 8 bases, with 14 bases between. CDR1 is LGHNA and CDR2 is YSLEER in the germline V gene. CDR3 length: 15 amino acids. The CDR3 bases are TGCGCCAGCAGCCAAGGGGGCAGGGTAGGGGAAAAACTGTTTTTT. Its translation: CASSQGGRVGEKLFF.

This clone was observed a few times. This chain uses TRBV7-8 with TRBJ2-7, with 8 bases matching TRBD1. The ends lost 5 bases at V and 2 bases at J; junction bases unmatched: 11. The germline gives CDR1 SGHVS, CDR2 FQNEAQ. The CDR3 length is 16 residues. In DNA form, the CDR3 reads TGTGCCAGCAGCGCTCTAGCCGGACAGGGACCCTACGAGCAGTACGTC. Its protein is CASSALAGQGPYEQYV.

The rearrangement uses TRBV6-1 and TRBJ1-2; D remains unclear. V was shortened by 1 base and J by 4 bases, with 7 bases between the two germline ends. Germline values: CDR1 MNHNS, CDR2 SASEGT. The CDR3 consists of 13 residues. The CDR3 sequence is CASSEVAVYGYTF. The CDR3 DNA reads as TGTGCCAGCAGTGAAGTCGCAGTCTATGGCTACACCTTC.

The chain combines TRBV5-6 with TRBJ1-2, with D unclear. CDR3 length: 12 residues. Germline V gene data show CDR1 as SGHDT and CDR2 as YYEEEE. V was shortened by 4 bases and J by 1 base, with 5 bases between the two germline ends. CDR3 nucleotides: TGTGCCAGCAGCCGTATTAACTATGGCTACACCTTC. Amino acid sequence: CASSRINYGYTF.

This chain uses TRBV18 with TRBJ2-7; 9 nucleotides match TRBD2. The germline gives CDR1 KGHSH, CDR2 LQKENI. This CDR3 region has 14 residues. V was pared by 6 bases and J by 3 bases, with 6 bases of the junction left unmatched. Here the CDR3 DNA reads TGTGCCAGCTCGCCGCGGGAGGGCCTCTACGAGCAGTACTTC. This translates into CASSPREGLYEQYF.